This T cell receptor beta chain was obtained from a study of sequential checkpoint blockade in melanoma. Study overall: TCRbeta immunosequencing was performed on DNA from roughly 90 pretreatment melanoma tumor samples. Twenty-two patients had matched tumor biopsies before treatment and at week 13 after nivolumab or ipilimumab alone.

This clone was seen a handful of times. Its specificity is unknown. Study conclusions and caveats: For nivolumab-first patients, baseline tumor clonality was associated with response. Tumor T-cell fraction and clonality correlated with PD-L1 and CD8+ counts.

Treatment here: randomized to nivolumab then ipilimumab (arm A) or the reverse (arm B). V lost 6 bases, J lost 0 bases, and 9 bases lay in between. Germline V gene sequence: CDR1 SQVTM, CDR2 ANQGSEA. This CDR3 is 13 amino acids long. Method: immunoSEQ multiplex PCR; TCRdb's copy keeps in-frame clones and lacks some. The table includes fewer than 20,000 clones, 73% detected once. Sequencing was performed on tumor tissue (inferred from file names), taken from a patient given nivolumab and ipilimumab in sequence. The receptor was isolated from a human donor with melanoma. The chain uses TRBV29-1 and TRBJ1-5; D not certain. CDR3 region: CSVGWSSNQPQHF. For the CDR3, the DNA is TGCAGCGTGGGGTGGAGTAGCAATCAGCCCCAGCATTTT. The entire variable domain, with the rest obtained from reference TRBV29-1 and TRBJ1-5, is as follows: SAVISQKPSRDICQRGTSLTIQCQVDSQVTMMFWYRQQPGQSLTLIATANQGSEATYESGFVIDKFPISRPNLTFSTLTVSNMSPEDSSIYLCSVGWSSNQPQHFGDGTRLSIL.